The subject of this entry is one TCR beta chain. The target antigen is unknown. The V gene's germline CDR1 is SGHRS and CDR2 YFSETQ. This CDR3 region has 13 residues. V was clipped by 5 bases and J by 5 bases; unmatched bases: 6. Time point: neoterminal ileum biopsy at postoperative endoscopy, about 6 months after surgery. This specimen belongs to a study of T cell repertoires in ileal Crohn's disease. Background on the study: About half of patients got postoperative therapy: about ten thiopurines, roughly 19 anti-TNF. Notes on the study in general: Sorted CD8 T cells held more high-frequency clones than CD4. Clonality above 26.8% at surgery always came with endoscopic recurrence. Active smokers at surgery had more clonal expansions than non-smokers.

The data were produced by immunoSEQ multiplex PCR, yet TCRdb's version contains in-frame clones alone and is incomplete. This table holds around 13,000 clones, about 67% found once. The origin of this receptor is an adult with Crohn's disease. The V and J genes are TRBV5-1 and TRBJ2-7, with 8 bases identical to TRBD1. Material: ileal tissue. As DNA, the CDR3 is TGCGCCAGCAGAGGAAAGACAGGGGACGAGCAGTACTTC. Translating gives CASRGKTGDEQYF.